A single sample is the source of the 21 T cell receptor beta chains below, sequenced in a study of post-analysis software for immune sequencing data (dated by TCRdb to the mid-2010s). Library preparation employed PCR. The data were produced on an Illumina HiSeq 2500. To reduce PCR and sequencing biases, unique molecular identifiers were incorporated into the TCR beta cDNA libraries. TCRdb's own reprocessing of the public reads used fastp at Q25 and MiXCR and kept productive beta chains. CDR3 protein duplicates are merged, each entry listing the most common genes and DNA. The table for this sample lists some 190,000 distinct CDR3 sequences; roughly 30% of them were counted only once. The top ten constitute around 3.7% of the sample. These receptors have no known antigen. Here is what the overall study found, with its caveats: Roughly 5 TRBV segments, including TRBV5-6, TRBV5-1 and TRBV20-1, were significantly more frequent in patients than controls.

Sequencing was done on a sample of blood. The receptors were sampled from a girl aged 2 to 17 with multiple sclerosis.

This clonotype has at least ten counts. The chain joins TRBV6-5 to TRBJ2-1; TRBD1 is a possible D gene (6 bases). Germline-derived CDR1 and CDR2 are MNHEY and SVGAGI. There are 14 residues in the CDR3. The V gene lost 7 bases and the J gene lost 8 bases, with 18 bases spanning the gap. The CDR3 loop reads CASTSGGRGHEQFF. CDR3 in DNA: TGTGCCAGCACCTCCGGCGGCAGGGGACATGAGCAGTTCTTC.

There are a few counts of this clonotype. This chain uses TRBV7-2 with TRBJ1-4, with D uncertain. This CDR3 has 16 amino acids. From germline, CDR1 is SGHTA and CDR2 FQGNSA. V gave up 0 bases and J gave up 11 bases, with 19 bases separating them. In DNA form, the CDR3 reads TGTGCCAGCAGCTTAGCCGGCCCCGGGCTCGGAGCGAAACTGTTTTTT. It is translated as CASSLAGPGLGAKLFF.

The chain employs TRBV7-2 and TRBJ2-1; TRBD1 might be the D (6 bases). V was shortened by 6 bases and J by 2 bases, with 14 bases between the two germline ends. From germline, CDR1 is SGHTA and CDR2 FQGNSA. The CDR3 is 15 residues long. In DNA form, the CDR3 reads TGTGCCAGCAGTCCCTTACAGGGTGCCTACAATGAGCAGTTCTTC. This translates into CASSPLQGAYNEQFF.

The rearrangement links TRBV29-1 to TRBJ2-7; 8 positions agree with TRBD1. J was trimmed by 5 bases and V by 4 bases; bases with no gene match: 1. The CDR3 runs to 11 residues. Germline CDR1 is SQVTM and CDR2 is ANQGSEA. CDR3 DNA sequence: TGCAGCGTTGCAGGGGGCGACGAGCAGTACTTC. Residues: CSVAGGDEQYF.

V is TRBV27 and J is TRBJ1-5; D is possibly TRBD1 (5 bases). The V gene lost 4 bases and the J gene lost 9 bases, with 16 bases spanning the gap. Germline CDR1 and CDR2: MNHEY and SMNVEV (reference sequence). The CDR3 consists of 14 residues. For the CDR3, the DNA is TGTGCCAGCAGTTCGGGGACCGCGCGGGGGCCCCAGCATTTT. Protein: CASSSGTARGPQHF.

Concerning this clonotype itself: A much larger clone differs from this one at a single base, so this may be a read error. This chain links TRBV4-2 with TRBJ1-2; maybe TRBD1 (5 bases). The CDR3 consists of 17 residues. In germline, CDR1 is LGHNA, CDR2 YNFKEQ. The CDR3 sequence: CASSQRRDQYLGYDYTF. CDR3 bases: TGTGCCAGCAGCCAACGCAGGGACCAATACTTGGGGTATGACTACACCTTC.

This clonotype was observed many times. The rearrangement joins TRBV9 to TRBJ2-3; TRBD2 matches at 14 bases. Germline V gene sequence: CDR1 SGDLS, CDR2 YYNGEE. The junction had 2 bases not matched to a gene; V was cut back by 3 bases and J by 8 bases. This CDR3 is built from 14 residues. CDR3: CASSAGTSGSTQYF. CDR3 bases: TGTGCCAGCAGCGCCGGGACTAGCGGGAGTACGCAGTATTTT.

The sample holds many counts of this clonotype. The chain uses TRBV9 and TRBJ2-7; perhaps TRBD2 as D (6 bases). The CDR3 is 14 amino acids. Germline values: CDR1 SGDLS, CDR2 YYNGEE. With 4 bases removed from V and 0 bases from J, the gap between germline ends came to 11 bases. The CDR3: CASSLGLTSYEQYF. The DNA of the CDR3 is TGTGCCAGCAGCCTGGGACTTACCTCCTACGAGCAGTACTTC.

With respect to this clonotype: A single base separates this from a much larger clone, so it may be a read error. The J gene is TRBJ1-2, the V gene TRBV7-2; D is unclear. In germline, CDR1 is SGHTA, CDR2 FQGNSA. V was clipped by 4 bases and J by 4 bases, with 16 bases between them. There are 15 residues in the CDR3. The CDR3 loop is CASSCARVVVYGYTF. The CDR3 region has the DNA TGTGCCAGCAGCTGTGCTAGGGTAGTGGTCTATGGCTACACCTTC.

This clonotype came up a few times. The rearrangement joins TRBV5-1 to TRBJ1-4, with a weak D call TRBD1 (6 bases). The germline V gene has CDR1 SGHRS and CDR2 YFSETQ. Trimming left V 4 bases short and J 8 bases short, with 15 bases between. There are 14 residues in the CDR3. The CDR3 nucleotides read TGCGCCAGCAGCCCGGGACCAGGGGAGGAAAAACTGTTTTTT. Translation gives CASSPGPGEEKLFF. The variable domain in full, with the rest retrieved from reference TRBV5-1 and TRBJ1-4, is KAGVTQTPRYLIKTRGQQVTLSCSPISGHRSVSWYQQTPGQGLQFLFEYFSETQRNKGNFPGRFSGRQFSNSRSEMNVSTLELGDSALYLCASSPGPGEEKLFFGSGTQLSVL.

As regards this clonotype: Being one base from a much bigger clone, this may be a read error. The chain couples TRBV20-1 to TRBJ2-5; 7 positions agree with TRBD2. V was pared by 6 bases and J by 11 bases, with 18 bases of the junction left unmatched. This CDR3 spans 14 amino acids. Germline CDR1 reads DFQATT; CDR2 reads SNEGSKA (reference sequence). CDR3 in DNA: TGCAGTGCCCCGCCCGCGGGAGCTTGGAATGAGCAGTACTTC. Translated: CSAPPAGAWNEQYF.

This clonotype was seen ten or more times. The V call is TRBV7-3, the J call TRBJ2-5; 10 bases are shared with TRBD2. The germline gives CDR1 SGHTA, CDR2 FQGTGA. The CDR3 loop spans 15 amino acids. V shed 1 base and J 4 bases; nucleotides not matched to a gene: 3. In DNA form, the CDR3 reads TGTGCCAGCAGCTTAAGTACTAGCGGGGTAGAGACCCAGTACTTC. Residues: CASSLSTSGVETQYF.

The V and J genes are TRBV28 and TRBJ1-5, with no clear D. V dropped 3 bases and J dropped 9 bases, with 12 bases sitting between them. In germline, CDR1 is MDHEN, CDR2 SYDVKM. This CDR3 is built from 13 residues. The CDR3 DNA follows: TGTGCCAGCAGTTTGTTTAAACAGAGGCCCCAGCATTTT. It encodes CASSLFKQRPQHF.

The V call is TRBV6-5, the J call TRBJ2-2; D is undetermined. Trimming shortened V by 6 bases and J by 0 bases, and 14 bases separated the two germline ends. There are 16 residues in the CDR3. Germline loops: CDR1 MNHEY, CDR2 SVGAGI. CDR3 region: CASSPFNIANTGELFF. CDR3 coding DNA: TGTGCCAGCAGCCCCTTTAATATCGCGAACACCGGGGAGCTGTTTTTT.

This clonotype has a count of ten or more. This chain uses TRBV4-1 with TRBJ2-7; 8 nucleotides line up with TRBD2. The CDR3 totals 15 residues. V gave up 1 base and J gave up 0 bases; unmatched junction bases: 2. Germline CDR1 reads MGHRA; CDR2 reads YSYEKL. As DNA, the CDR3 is TGCGCCAGCAGCCAAGGTCTAGCGGGCTCCTACGAGCAGTACTTC. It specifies CASSQGLAGSYEQYF.

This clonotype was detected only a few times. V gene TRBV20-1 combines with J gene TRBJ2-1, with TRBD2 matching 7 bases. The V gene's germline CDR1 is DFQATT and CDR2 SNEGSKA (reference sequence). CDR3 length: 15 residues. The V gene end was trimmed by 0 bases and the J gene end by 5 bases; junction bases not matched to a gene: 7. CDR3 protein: CSARERGEINNEQFF. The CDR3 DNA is TGCAGTGCTAGAGAACGGGGGGAGATTAACAATGAGCAGTTCTTC.

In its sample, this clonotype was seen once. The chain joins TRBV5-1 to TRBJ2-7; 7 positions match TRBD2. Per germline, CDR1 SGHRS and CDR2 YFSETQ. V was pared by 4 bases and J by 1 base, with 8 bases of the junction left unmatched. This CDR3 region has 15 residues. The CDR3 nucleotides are TGCGCCAGCAGCGGAGGGACTATCCTATCCTACGAGCAGTACTTC. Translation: CASSGGTILSYEQYF.

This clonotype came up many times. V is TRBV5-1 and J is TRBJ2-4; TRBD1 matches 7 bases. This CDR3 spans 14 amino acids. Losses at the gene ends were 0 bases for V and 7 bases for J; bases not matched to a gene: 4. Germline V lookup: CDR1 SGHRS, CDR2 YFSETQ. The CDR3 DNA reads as TGCGCCAGCAGCTTGGGACAGGGCGGGAACATTCAGTACTTC. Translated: CASSLGQGGNIQYF.

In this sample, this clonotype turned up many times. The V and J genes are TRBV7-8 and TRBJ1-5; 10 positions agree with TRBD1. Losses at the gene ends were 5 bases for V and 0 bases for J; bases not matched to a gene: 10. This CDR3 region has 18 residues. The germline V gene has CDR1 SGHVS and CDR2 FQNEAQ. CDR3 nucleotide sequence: TGTGCCAGCAGCCGAGGCGGGACAGGGGTATATAGCAATCAGCCCCAGCATTTT. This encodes CASSRGGTGVYSNQPQHF.

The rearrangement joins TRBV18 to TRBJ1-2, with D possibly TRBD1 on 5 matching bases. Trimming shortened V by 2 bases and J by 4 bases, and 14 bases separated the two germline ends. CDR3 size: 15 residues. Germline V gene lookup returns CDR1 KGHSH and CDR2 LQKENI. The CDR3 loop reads CASSPWTGGPYGYTF. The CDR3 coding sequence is TGTGCCAGCTCACCATGGACGGGGGGACCCTATGGCTACACCTTC.

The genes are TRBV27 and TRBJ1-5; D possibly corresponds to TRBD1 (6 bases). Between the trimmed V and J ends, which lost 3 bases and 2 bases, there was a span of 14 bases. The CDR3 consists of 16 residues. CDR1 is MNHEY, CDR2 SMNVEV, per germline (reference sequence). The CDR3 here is CASSFLGAGGNQPQHF. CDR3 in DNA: TGTGCCAGCAGTTTCCTCGGGGCAGGGGGCAATCAGCCCCAGCATTTT.